This T cell receptor beta chain is drawn from a study of T cells in Graves' hyperthyroidism and ophthalmopathy. Findings and caveats of the study: Peripheral blood also featured most of the thyroid clonotypes expanded above 0.001. Ophthalmopathy and stable hyperthyroidism were separated by a 13 V-J model.

Lactation, pregnancy, other autoimmune disease or uncontrolled infection led to exclusion of patients. RNA transcripts gave rise to amplified TCR beta CDR3 regions. Using the HTBI primer set, a first-round RT-PCR was run on the TCR CDR3. MiXCR, applied by TCRdb to the multiplex PCR reads, yields one record per CDR3 protein. The data show 400,000 to 500,000 distinct CDR3 sequences, approximately 15% seen once. On this clonotype itself: Its antigen is unknown.

Germline CDR1 and CDR2: LNHDA and SQIVND (reference sequence). J was trimmed by 5 bases and V by 1 base; bases with no gene match: 5. This CDR3 contains 16 residues. The receptor's source is a woman aged 18-29 years with Graves' hyperthyroidism. The sequenced material came from blood. The chain joins TRBV19 to TRBJ1-4; 9 nucleotides agree with TRBD1. DNA of the CDR3: TGTGCCAGTAGTATAGGCGGGACAGGGAAAAATGAAAAACTGTTTTTT. It specifies CASSIGGTGKNEKLFF.